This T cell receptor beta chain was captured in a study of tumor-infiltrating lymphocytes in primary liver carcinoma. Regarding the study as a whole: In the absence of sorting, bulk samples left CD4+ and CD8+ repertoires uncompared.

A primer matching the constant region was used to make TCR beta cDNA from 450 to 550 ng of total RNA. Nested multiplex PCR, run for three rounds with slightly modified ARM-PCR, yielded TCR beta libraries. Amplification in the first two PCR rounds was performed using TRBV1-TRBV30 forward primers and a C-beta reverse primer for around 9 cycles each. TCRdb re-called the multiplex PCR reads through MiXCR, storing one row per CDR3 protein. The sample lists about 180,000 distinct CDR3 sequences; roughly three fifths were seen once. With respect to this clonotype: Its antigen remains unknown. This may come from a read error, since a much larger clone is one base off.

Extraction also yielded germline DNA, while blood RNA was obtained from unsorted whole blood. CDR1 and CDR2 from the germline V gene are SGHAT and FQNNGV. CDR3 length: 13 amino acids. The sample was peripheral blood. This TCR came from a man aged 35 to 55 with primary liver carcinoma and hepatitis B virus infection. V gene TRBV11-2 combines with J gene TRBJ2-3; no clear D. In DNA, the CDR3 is TGTGTCAGCAGCTTAGGCCCGCAAGATACGCAGTATTTT. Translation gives CVSSLGPQDTQYF.